Sequencing of this TCR beta chain was carried out in a study of cytomegalovirus exposure and HLA in healthy donors. Study overall: Earlier results showed 90 million to 120 million unique TCR beta sequences derived from approximately 170 million T cells. Points from the study as a whole: In a later analysis, a missense DCLRE1C variant was linked to TCR beta V- and J-gene trimming. About 87% or about 30% of the time was how often most TCR beta V segments were productive, according to an earlier analysis.

Amplification used 60 Vbeta primers and 13 Jbeta primers. Assay: immunoSEQ multiplex PCR; the TCRdb copy retains only in-frame clones and omits some. The sample comprises over 150,000 clones, about 80% of which are singletons, and 6% to 7.5% rests with the top ten. Healthy donors of bone marrow made up the group. This clone was observed a few times. Its cognate antigen is unknown. J lost 5 bases, V lost 5 bases, and 10 bases had no gene match. The length of the CDR3 is 15 residues. Germline CDR1 reads SGHTA; CDR2 reads FQGNSA. The sample was PBMCs. The receptor's source is a man aged 25-45 years in good health and CMV-seropositive. This chain joins TRBV7-2 and TRBJ1-2; TRBD1 agrees at 8 bases. CDR3 nucleotide sequence: TGTGCCAGCAGCCCCCTTGGACAGGGAAGGTATGGCTACACCTTC. Amino acids: CASSPLGQGRYGYTF.